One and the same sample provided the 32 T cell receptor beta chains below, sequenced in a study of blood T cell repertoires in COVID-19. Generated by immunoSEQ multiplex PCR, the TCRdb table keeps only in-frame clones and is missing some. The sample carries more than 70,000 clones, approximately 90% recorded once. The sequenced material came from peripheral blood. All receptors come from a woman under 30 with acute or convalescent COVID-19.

The CDR3 DNA sequence: TGCGCCAGCAGTGATCTAGACAGGGTCAATCAGCCCCAGCATTTT. It encodes CASSDLDRVNQPQHF. The V call is TRBV10-2, the J call TRBJ1-5, with TRBD1 identical over 7 bases. This CDR3 is 15 amino acids long. The germline V gene has CDR1 WSHSY and CDR2 SAAADI. Losses at the gene ends were 3 bases for V and 3 bases for J; bases not matched to a gene: 5.

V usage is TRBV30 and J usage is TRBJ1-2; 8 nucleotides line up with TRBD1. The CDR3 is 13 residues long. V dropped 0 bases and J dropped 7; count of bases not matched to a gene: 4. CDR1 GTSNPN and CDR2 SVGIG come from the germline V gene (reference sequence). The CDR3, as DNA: TGTGCCTGGAGTGTGTCCAGGGGGCTTGGCTACACCTTC. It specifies CAWSVSRGLGYTF. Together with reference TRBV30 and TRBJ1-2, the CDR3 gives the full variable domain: SQTIHQWPATLVQPVGSPLSLECTVEGTSNPNLYWYRQAAGRGLQLLFYSVGIGQISSEVPQNLSASRPQDRQFILSSKKLLLSDSGFYLCAWSVSRGLGYTFGSGTRLTVV.

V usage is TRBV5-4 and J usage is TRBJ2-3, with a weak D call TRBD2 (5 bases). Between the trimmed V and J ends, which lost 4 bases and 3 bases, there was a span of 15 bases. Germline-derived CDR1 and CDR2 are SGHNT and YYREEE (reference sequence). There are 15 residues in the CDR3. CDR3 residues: CASSLGKGGTDTQYF. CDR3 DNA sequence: TGTGCCAGCAGCCTCGGGAAGGGCGGGACAGATACGCAGTATTTT.

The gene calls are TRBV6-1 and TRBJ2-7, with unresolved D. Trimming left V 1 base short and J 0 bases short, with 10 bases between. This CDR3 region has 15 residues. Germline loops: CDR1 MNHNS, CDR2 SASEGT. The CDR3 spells CASSEVSRSSYEQYF. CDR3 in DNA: TGTGCCAGCAGTGAAGTAAGCCGTAGCTCCTACGAGCAGTACTTC.

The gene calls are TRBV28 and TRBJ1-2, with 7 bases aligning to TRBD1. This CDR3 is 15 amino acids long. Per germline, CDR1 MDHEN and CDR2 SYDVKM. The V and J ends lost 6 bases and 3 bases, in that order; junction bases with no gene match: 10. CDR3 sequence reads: CASSQPRGQDYGYTF. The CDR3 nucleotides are TGTGCCAGCAGCCAACCACGCGGACAGGACTATGGCTACACCTTC.

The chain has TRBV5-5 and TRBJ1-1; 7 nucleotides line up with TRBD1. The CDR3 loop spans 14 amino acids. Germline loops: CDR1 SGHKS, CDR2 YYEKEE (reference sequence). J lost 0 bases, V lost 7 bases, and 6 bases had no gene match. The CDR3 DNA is TGTGCCAGCGCCCGACAGGGATTGAACACTGAAGCTTTCTTT. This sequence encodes CASARQGLNTEAFF.

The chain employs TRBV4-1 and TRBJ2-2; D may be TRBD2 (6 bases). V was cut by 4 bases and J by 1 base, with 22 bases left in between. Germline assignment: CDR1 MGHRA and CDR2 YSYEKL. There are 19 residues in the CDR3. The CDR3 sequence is CASSPSTADFGRNTGELFF. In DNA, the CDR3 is TGCGCCAGCAGCCCCTCGACGGCGGATTTCGGGAGGAACACCGGGGAGCTGTTTTTT.

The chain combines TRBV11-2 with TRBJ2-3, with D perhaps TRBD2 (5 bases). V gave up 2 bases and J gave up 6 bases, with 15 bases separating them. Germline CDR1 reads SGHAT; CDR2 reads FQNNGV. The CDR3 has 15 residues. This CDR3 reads CASSLKSGAVDTQYF. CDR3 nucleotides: TGTGCCAGCAGCTTAAAAAGCGGAGCGGTGGATACGCAGTATTTT.

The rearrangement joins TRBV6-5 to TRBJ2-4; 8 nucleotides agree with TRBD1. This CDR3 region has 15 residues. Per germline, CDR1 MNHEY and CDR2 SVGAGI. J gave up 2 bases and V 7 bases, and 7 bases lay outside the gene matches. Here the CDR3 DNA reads TGTGCCAGCATAAGTCCAGGGGGCTCCAAAAACATTCAGTACTTC. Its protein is CASISPGGSKNIQYF.

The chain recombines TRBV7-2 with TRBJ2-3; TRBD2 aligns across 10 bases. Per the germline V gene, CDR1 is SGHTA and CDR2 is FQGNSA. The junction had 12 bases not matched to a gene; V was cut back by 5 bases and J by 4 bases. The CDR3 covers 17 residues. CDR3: CASSPIGVAGGSDTQYF. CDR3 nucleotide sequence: TGTGCCAGCAGCCCTATAGGGGTAGCGGGAGGCTCAGATACGCAGTATTTT. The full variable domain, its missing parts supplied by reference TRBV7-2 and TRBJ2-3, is GAGVSQSPSNKVTEKGKDVELRCDPISGHTALYWYRQSLGQGLEFLIYFQGNSAPDKSGLPSDRFSAERTGGSVSTLTIQRTQQEDSAVYLCASSPIGVAGGSDTQYFGPGTRLTVL.

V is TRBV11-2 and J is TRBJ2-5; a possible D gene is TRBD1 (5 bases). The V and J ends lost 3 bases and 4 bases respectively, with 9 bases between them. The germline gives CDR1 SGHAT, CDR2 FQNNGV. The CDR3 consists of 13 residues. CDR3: CASSFSGPETQYF. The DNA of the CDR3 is TGTGCCAGCAGCTTTTCAGGGCCAGAGACCCAGTACTTC.

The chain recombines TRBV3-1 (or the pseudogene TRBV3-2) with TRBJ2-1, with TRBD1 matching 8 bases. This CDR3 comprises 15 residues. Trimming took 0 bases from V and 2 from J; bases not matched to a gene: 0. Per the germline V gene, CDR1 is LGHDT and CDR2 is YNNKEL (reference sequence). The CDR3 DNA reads TGTGCCAGCAGCCAAGACAGGGGGCCCTACAATGAGCAGTTCTTC. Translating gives CASSQDRGPYNEQFF.

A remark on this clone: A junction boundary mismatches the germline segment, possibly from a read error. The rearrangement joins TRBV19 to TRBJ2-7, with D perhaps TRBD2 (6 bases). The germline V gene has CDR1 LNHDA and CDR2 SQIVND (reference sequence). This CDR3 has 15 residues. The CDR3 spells CASRGRLGAQETQYF. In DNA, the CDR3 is TGTGCCAGTAGAGGGAGACTAGGGGCCCAAGAGACCCAGTACTTT.

The CDR3 bases are TGTGCCAGCAGTTTTGGGCGCAGTTACGAGCAGTACTTC. Translating gives CASSFGRSYEQYF. The chain employs TRBV27 and TRBJ2-7; D is ambiguous. Trimming took 3 bases from V and 4 from J, leaving 10 bases between them. The CDR3 consists of 13 residues. Germline loops: CDR1 MNHEY, CDR2 SMNVEV (reference sequence).

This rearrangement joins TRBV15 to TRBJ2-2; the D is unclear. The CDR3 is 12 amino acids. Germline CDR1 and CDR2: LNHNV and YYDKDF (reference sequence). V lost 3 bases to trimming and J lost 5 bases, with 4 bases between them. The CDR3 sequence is CATSSRTGELFF. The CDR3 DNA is TGTGCCACCAGCAGCCGGACCGGGGAGCTGTTTTTT.

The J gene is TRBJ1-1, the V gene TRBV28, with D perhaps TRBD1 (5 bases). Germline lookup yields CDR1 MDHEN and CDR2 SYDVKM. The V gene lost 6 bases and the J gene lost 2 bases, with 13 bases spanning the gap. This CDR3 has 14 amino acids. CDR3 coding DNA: TGTGCCAGCAGAACAGGACTAATAAACACTGAAGCTTTCTTT. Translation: CASRTGLINTEAFF.

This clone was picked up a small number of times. In DNA form, the CDR3 reads TGTGCCAGCAGCTTATCCGGTGCAAGTGAGCAGTTCTTC. Protein product: CASSLSGASEQFF. The chain has TRBV5-8 and TRBJ2-1; D unresolved. Between the trimmed V and J ends, which lost 2 bases and 9 bases, there was a span of 12 bases. Germline loops: CDR1 SGHTS, CDR2 YDEGEE. CDR3 length: 13 amino acids.

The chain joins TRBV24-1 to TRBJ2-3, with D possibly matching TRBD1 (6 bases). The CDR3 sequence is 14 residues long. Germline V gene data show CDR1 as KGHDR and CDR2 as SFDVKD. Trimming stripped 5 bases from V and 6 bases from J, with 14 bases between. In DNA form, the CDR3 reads TGTGCCACCAGTGGGGGGCGATCTGGCGATACGCAGTATTTT. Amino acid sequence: CATSGGRSGDTQYF.

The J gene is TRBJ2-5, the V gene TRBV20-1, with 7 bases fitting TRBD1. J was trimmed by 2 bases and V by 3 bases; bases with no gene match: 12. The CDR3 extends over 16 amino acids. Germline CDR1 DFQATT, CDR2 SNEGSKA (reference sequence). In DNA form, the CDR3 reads TGCAGTGCTAGTGGCGGAATGGGACAGATACAAGAGACCCAGTACTTC. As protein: CSASGGMGQIQETQYF.

The CDR3 coding sequence is TGTGGATCACGGCTGGGGGGAGAGACCCAGTACTTC. Translated, it gives CGSRLGGETQYF. The gene calls are TRBV2 and TRBJ2-5, with D perhaps TRBD2 (6 bases). The CDR3 length is 12 residues. The V gene's germline CDR1 is SNHLY and CDR2 FYNNEI. Supplemented by reference TRBV2 and TRBJ2-5, the full variable domain reads EPEVTQTPSHQVTQMGQEVILRCVPISNHLYFYWYRQILGQKVEFLVSFYNNEISEKSEIFDDQFSVERPDGSNFTLKIRSTKLEDSAMYFCGSRLGGETQYFGPGTRLLVL.

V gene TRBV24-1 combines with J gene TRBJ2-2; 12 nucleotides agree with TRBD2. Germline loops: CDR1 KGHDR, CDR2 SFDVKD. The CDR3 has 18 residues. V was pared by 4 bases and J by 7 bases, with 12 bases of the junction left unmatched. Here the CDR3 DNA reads TGTGCCACCAGTGACCGGACTAGCGGGGTAATCTGGGGCGGGGAGCTGTTTTTT. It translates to CATSDRTSGVIWGGELFF.

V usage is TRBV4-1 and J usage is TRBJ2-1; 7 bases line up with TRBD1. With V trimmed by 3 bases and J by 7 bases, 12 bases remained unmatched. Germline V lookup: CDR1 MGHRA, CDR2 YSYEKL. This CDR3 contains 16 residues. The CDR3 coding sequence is TGCGCCAGCAGCCAGGACCACCACCACAGGGGAAATGAGCAGTTCTTC. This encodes CASSQDHHHRGNEQFF.

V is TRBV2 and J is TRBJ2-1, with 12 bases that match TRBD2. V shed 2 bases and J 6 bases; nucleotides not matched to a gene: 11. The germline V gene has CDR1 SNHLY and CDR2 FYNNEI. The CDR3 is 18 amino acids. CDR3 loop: CASSEPAASGGARNEQFF. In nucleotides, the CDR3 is TGTGCCAGCAGTGAACCGGCGGCTAGCGGGGGGGCCCGCAATGAGCAGTTCTTC.

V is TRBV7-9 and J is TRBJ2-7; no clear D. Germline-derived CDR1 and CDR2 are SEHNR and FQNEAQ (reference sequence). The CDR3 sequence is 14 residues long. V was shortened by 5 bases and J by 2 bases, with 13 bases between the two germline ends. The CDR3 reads CASSPRHSTYEQYF. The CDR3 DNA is TGTGCCAGCAGCCCCCGACACTCCACCTACGAGCAGTACTTC.

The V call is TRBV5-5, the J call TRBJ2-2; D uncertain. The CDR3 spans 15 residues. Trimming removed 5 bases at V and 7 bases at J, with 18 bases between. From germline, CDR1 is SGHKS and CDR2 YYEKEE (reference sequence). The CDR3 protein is CASRNRSATFGELFF. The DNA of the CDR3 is TGTGCCAGCAGAAACCGCAGCGCGACCTTCGGGGAGCTGTTTTTT.

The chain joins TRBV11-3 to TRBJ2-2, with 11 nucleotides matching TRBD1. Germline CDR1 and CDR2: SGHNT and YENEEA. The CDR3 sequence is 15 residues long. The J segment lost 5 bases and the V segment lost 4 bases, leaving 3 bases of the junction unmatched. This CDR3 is CASSSGQGETGELFF. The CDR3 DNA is TGTGCCAGCAGCTCGGGACAGGGGGAAACCGGGGAGCTGTTTTTT. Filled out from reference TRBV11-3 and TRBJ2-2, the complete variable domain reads EAGVVQSPRYKIIEKKQPVAFWCNPISGHNTLYWYLQNLGQGPELLIRYENEEAVDDSQLPKDRFSAERLKGVDSTLKIQPAELGDSAVYLCASSSGQGETGELFFGEGSRLTVL.

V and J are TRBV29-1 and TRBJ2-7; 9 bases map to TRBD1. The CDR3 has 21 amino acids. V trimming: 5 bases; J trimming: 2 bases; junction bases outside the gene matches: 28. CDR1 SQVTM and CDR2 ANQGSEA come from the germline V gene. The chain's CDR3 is CSVSPTRQRLPRTGATYEQYF. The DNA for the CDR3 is TGCAGCGTTTCCCCCACCCGCCAGCGACTACCCCGGACAGGGGCTACCTACGAGCAGTACTTC.

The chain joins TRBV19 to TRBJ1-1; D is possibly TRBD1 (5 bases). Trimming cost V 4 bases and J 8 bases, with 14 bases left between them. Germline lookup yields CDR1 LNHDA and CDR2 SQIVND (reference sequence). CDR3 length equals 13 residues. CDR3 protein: CASSTGPTDEAFF. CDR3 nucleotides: TGTGCCAGTAGTACCGGACCGACAGACGAAGCTTTCTTT.

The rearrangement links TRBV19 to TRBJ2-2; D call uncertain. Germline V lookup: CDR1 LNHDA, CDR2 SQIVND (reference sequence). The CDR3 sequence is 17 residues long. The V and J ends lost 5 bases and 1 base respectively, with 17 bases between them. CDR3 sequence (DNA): TGTGCCAGTAGTGTTCAAAGACTGAGATTGAACACCGGGGAGCTGTTTTTT. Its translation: CASSVQRLRLNTGELFF.

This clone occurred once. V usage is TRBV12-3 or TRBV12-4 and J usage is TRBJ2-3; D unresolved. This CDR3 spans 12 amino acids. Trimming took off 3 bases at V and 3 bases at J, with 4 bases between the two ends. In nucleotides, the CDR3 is TGTGCCAGCAGTTTTAAAACAGATACGCAGTATTTT. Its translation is CASSFKTDTQYF.

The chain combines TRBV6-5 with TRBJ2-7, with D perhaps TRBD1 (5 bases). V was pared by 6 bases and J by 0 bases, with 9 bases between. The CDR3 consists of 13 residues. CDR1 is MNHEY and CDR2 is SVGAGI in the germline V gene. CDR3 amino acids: CASSQGPSYEQYF. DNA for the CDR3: TGTGCCAGCAGCCAGGGCCCCTCCTACGAGCAGTACTTC.

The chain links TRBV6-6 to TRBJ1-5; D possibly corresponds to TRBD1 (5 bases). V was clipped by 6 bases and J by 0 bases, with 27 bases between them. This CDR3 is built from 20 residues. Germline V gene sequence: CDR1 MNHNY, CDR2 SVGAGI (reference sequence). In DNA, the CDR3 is TGTGCCAGCAGCACACCACCTGCTACCAATAGGGGCAATAGCAATCAGCCCCAGCATTTT. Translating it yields CASSTPPATNRGNSNQPQHF.